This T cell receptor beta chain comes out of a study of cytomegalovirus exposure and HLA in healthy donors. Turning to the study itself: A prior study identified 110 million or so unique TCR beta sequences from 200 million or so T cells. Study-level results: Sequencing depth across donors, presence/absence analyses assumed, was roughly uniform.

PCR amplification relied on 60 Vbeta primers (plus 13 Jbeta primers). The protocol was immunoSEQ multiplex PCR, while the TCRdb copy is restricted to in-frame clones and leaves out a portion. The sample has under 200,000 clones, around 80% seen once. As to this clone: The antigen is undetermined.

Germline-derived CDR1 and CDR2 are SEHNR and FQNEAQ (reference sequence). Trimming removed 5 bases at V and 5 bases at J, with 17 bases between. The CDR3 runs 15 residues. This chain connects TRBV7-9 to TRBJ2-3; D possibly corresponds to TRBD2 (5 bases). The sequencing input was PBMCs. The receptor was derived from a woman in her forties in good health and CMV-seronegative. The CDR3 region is CASSPVEGVGDTQYF. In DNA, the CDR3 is TGTGCCAGCAGCCCCGTTGAGGGAGTAGGAGATACGCAGTATTTT.